This T cell receptor (beta chain) derives from a study of blood T cell repertoires in COVID-19. This CDR3 contains 15 residues. CDR1 and CDR2 from the germline V gene are SGHVS and FQNEAQ. The V gene end was trimmed by 4 bases and the J gene end by 5 bases; junction bases not matched to a gene: 5. Sequencing was performed with immunoSEQ multiplex PCR; in TCRdb, only in-frame clones are kept and a portion is missing. Of roughly 150,000 clones listed, roughly 84% are singletons. The source of this sequence is a human donor in a cohort sampled during active COVID-19. The source material was peripheral blood. This chain uses TRBV7-8 with TRBJ2-2; 9 bases align to TRBD2. The CDR3, as DNA: TGTGCCAGCAGCTCCCTGGCGGGGGGGACCGGGGAGCTGTTTTTT. Its protein is CASSSLAGGTGELFF.